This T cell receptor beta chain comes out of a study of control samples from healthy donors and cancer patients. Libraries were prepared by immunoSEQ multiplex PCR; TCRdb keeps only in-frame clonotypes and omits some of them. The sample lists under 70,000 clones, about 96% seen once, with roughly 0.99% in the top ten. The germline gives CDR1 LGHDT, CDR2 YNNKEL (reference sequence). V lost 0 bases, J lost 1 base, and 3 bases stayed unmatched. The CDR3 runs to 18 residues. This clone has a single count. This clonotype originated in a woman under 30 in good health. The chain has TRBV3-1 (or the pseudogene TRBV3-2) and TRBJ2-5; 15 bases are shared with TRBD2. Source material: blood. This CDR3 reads CASSQEGTSGGFQETQYF. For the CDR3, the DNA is TGTGCCAGCAGCCAAGAAGGGACTAGCGGGGGGTTCCAAGAGACCCAGTACTTC.